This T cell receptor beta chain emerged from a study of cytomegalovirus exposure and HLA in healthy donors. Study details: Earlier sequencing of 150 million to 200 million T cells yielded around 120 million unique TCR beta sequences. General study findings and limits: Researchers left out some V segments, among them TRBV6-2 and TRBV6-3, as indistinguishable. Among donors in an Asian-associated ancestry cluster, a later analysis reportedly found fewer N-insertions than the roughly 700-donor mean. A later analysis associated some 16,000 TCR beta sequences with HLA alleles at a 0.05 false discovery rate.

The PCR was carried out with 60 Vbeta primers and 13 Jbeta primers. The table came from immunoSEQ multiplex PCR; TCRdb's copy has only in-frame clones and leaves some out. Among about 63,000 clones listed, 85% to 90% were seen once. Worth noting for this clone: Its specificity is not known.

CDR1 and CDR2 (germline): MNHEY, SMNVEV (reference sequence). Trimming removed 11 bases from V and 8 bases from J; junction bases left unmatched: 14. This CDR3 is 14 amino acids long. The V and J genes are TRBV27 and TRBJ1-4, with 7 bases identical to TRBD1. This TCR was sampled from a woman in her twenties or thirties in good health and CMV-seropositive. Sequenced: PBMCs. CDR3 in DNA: TGTGCCTCCTCCCGACGACAGGGTCTGGAAAAACTGTTTTTT. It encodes CASSRRQGLEKLFF.